Ten or more counts support the clone carrying this T cell receptor (beta chain). Its antigen is not known. These data originate in a study of blood T cells in healthy people across ages. General study results and limits: Investigators treated diversity estimates from one million T cells as underestimates.

Using a J-beta primer mix together with a sample-barcoded 5' primer, a second PCR was run for about 6 to 11 cycles. TCRdb ran MiXCR on the 5' RACE reads and lists one entry per CDR3 protein. The data show about 840,000 distinct CDR3 sequences, with around 29% seen just once and 10% to 13% held by the top ten. Germline trimming cut 5 bases from V and 5 bases from J; bases unmatched to any gene: 17. The length of the CDR3 is 17 residues. The germline CDR1 and CDR2 sequences are SEHNR and FQNEAQ (reference sequence). This sample was shared with a second study, whose subject was T cells of mothers and their children.

This TCR came from a middle-aged woman in good health. The sequenced sample was blood. V and J are TRBV7-9 and TRBJ2-5; TRBD1 aligns across 7 bases. The CDR3 bases are TGTGCCAGCAGCCCCCGTCTGAGGGGGCGCCCCAGGGAGACCCAGTACTTC. Encoded protein: CASSPRLRGRPRETQYF. Full variable domain (remainder filled in from reference TRBV7-9 and TRBJ2-5): DTGVSQNPRHKITKRGQNVTFRCDPISEHNRLYWYRQTLGQGPEFLTYFQNEAQLEKSRLLSDRFSAERPKGSFSTLEIQRTEQGDSAMYLCASSPRLRGRPRETQYFGPGTRLLVL.